The clone carrying this T cell receptor beta chain came up a few times. This CDR3 region has 12 residues. The V gene's germline CDR1 is SQVTM and CDR2 ANQGSEA. The V gene end was trimmed by 1 base and the J gene end by 8 bases; junction bases not matched to a gene: 4. Investigators excluded patients with uncontrolled infection, other autoimmune disease, pregnancy or lactation. TCR beta CDR3 regions were amplified from RNA transcripts. With the HTBI primer set, the TCR CDR3 went through a first round of RT-PCR. Via MiXCR, TCRdb re-called the multiplex PCR reads, giving one row per CDR3 protein. The table records almost 50,000 distinct CDR3 sequences, 54% of them present only once. This entry belongs to a study of T cells in Graves' hyperthyroidism and ophthalmopathy.

The receptor's source is a man aged 18 to 29 with Graves' hyperthyroidism. Sequences were obtained from peripheral blood or thyroid tissue (not recorded which). The chain is built from TRBV29-1 and TRBJ1-2; 7 bases align to TRBD1. The CDR3 nucleotides are TGCAGCGTTGAAGGGAGGGGGCGAGGCTACACCTTC. Translation: CSVEGRGRGYTF.